The T cell receptor (beta chain) under discussion was sequenced for a study of cytomegalovirus exposure and HLA in healthy donors. A multiplex PCR was run with 60 Vbeta primers and 13 Jbeta primers. Produced via immunoSEQ multiplex PCR; TCRdb's table is partial and in-frame only. The sample has over 100,000 clones, around 85% seen once. V lost 1 base to trimming and J lost 7 bases, with 17 bases between them. This CDR3 spans 16 amino acids. Germline CDR1 reads LNHNV; CDR2 reads YYDKDF (reference sequence). The source is a man younger than 45 in good health and CMV-seronegative. Material: PBMCs. The J gene is TRBJ1-5, the V gene TRBV15, with D possibly matching TRBD1 (6 bases). CDR3 nucleotides: TGTGCCACCAGCAGAGGCCTGCGGGGGGCAGGGCAGCCCCAGCATTTT. This translates into CATSRGLRGAGQPQHF.